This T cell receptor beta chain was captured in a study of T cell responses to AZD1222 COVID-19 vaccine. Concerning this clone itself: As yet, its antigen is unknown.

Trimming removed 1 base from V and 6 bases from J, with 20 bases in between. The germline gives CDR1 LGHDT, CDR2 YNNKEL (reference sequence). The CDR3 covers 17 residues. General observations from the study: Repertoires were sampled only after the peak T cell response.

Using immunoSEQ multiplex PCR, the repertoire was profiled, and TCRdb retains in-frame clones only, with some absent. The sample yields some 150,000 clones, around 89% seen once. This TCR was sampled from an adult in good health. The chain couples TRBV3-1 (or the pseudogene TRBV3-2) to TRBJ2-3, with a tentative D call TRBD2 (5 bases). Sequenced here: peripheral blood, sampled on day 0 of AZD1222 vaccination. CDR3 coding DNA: TGTGCCAGCAGCCAAGGGGCGGGTGGCAGCCCGTCGGATACGCAGTATTTT. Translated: CASSQGAGGSPSDTQYF.